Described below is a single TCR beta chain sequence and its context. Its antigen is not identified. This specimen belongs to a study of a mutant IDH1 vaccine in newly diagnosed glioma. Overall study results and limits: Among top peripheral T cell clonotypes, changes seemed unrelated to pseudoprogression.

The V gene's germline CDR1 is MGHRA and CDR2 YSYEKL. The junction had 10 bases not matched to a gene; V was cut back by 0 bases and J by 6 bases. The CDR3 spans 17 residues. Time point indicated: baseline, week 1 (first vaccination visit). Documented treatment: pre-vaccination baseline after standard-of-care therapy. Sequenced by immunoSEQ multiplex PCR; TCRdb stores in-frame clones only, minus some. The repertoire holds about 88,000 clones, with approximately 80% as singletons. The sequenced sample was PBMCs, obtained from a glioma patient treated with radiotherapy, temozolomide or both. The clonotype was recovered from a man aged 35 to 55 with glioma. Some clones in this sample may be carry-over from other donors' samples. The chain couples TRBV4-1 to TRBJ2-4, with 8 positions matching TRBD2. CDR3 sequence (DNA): TGCGCCAGCAGCCAAGATCTCACGGGGGGGCCCAGAAACATTCAGTACTTC. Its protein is CASSQDLTGGPRNIQYF.